This T cell receptor beta chain was identified in a study of cytomegalovirus exposure and HLA in healthy donors (dated by TCRdb to about 2017). Study-level background: An earlier analysis of 587 of the donors reported more than 250 Gb of sequence data and 100 million to 130 million unique TCR beta sequences from some 180 million T cells. Approximately 310 gigabases of sequencing data and tens of millions of unique TCR sequences were included in an early release covering 550 to 800 HLA-typed donors. Among the roughly 400 genotyped donors, 75% to 90% belonged to the genetic ancestry cluster associated with self-reported Caucasian donors. The study aimed to test whether signatures of past pathogen exposure could be identified by cataloging public T cell receptors. Using immunosequencing, the study profiled T cell repertoires from 666 subjects and related those repertoires to cytomegalovirus serostatus. Besides the first cohort of more than 650 subjects, a separate validation cohort made up of roughly 120 different subjects was used. To predict cytomegalovirus infection status, the study combined high-throughput TCR immunosequencing, statistical association of individual TCRs with disease status, and machine learning. In a later analysis, previously published TCR beta repertoires from 600 to 850 donors were re-analyzed and high-resolution HLA genotyping was added so that TCR occurrence patterns could be studied. Rather than drawing on any new phenotypic data, the later analysis identified candidate immune exposures from TCR beta sequences and the way those sequences occurred across donors. An earlier analysis of approximately 580 of the donors used high-throughput TCR beta sequencing to judge whether each TCR beta V gene segment behaved as functional or pseudogenic. Alongside the repertoire data, information on donor age, sex, ethnicity and CMV serostatus was compiled. A later genetic analysis used genome-wide SNP genotypes for about 65% of the 666 donors, treating that subset as a discovery cohort. Every repertoire in the discovery cohort had been generated on one and the same sequencing platform. Class I and class II HLA loci were covered by the typing at four-digit resolution. Typing coverage differed by locus: A, B, C, DRB1 and DQB1 were typed in roughly 629-640 donors, DQA1 in roughly 500, DPA1 in 600 to 610, and DPB1 in roughly 450. Roughly five DR-DQ haplotypes were handled as single units for association and clustering, since linkage in the cohort was strong. Among about 390 genotyped donors of the cohort, an average of 235,054 unique TCR beta nucleotide sequences were sequenced per donor, around 18% of them non-productive. Overall study results and their limits: According to a later analysis, most CMV-associated TCR beta chains appeared to be HLA-restricted, and the HLA associations seemed to be driven largely by CMV exposure. Compared with the roughly 720-donor mean, donors in an Asian-associated ancestry cluster had fewer N-insertions in productive TCRs, according to a later genetic analysis. In a later analysis, HLA-associated TCR beta chains were found to be more clonally expanded and to have lower generation probabilities than equally common non-associated chains. A further reported finding was that TCR beta sequences accurately predicted the HLA-A and HLA-B alleles for most subjects in the first cohort. Correlated functional status among segregating V segments might reflect linkage disequilibrium, but an unknown experimental factor could not be ruled out. The presence/absence analyses assumed that sequencing depth was roughly uniform across donors, and that assumption may not be true. HLA typing was unavailable for some donors at each locus, so association tests used only the typed subset. The sequencing pipeline was judged likely to have produced a cluster of highly shared sequence variants as a technical artifact. According to a later analysis, TCR association rates differed among HLA loci, with DRB1 alleles showing the most associated TCRs and HLA-C alleles showing the fewest. In this cohort, only TCR beta chains were sequenced, and detectable features were limited by the absence of alpha or paired-chain data. Most TCR sequences were seen in very few donors, while some public TCRs were found in many individuals. Assigning TCR associations to individual alleles was difficult when HLA alleles, especially DR and DQ, strongly co-occurred. According to the authors, the approach could potentially be generalized to other disease states and immunological phenotypes. Some IMGT-functional V segments, including TRBV6-2 and TRBV6-3, could not be told apart with the 87-base-pair reads, so those segments were excluded. A later genetic analysis associated a missense DCLRE1C variant with V-gene and J-gene trimming of TCR beta chains, and an independent cohort replicated the association. A later analysis reported that several top co-occurrence clusters appeared linked to parvovirus B19, influenza, CMV and Epstein-Barr virus. Three of the identified cytomegalovirus-associated TCR beta chains were confirmed in vitro to be specific for cytomegalovirus antigens. The earlier analysis of nearly 600 of the donors excluded approximately 15 rarely observed V segments, including chromosome 9 orphons, because counts were too low. The classifier was reported to diagnose cytomegalovirus status with high specificity and sensitivity in both the original and validation cohorts. An earlier analysis of several hundred of the donors showed that most TCR beta V segments appeared in productive rearrangements either about 87% or about 30% of the time, which broadly matched IMGT annotations. The only immune exposure information available for the cohort was CMV serostatus. At a false discovery rate of 0.05, a later analysis linked 16,000 or so TCR beta sequences to specific HLA alleles. In the study, some 180 TCR beta chains were listed as associated with cytomegalovirus.

This clone occurred a few times. Its antigen is not yet known. The sample holds no much larger clone one base away, and base qualities are not on file. The CDR3 starts with the cysteine, ends with the phenylalanine, and has 9 residues. Just CDR3 DNA is preserved here, 27 bases in frame from base 1. Via the germline V gene, CDR1 is SGDLS and CDR2 YYNGEE. Between the V and J ends, shortened by 4 bases and 13 bases respectively, the junction contains 7 bases. Library preparation was by the immunoSEQ multiplex PCR assay. For the multiplex PCR, a mixture combining 60 forward primers for TCR Vbeta segments and 13 reverse primers for TCR Jbeta segments was used. A multiplex PCR assay on genomic DNA amplified the CDR3 region of rearranged TCR beta genes. The Illumina HiSeq System was used to sequence the amplified TCR beta libraries as 87-base-pair reads. The study's own analysis went as follows. Across the 640 or so repertoires, a later analysis counted roughly 84 million unique TCR beta chains, approximately 10 million of which were shared by at least two donors. Raw reads were error-corrected and collapsed into unique sequences with a nearest-neighbor algorithm that merged closely related sequences to remove PCR and sequencing errors. V, D and J gene segments were assigned by aligning CDR3 sequences to IMGT reference sequences. For a sequence to be retained, at least a six-nucleotide match to both a V gene segment and a J gene segment was required. A rearrangement was called productive if the CDR3 had no stop codons and remained in frame with V and J, and every other rearrangement was called non-productive. CDR3 was defined according to IMGT convention as the region running from the second conserved V-encoded cysteine to the conserved J-encoded phenylalanine. The earlier analysis of 450 to 750 of the donors excluded any sequence lacking an unambiguous match to a single V gene segment. In an earlier analysis of 450 to 750 of the donors, a V segment was called functional when productive rearrangements were above 56.7%, and segregating when the standard deviation between donors exceeded 5%. A statistical classification framework was developed to diagnose cytomegalovirus status using the catalog of TCR beta chain sequences. In a later analysis, TCR nucleotide sequences were compared against IMGT/GENE-DB human TR gene sequences so that V and J genes could be assigned. The TCRdist pipeline was used in a later analysis to assign CDR3 sequences and most-parsimonious VDJ recombination scenarios. A later analysis defined each TCR beta chain by its CDR3 amino acid sequence plus V-gene family, and excluded reads lacking a unique V-gene family. A later analysis removed several hundred highly shared, low-generation-probability nucleotide sequences to deal with suspected cross-contamination and a sequencing artifact. In a later analysis, a clonal expansion index was calculated for each public chain from normalized within-repertoire ranks of inferred template counts. Generation probabilities in a later analysis came from a VDJ recombination model fitted to out-of-frame rearrangements, and those results were checked against IGoR. A later analysis scored TCR-TCR, TCR-HLA and TCR-CMV co-occurrence with hypergeometric tests, applying a repertoire-size bias correction to TCR pairs. False discovery rates were estimated in a later analysis by permuting HLA or CMV assignments 20 times. A later analysis grouped co-occurring TCRs with DBSCAN, adding TCRdist sequence similarity when clustering within HLA-allele-positive subsets. Repertoires with fewer than 30,000 or more than 120,000 public chains, plus five repertoires with anomalous nucleotide sharing, were excluded from co-occurrence clustering. This is the immuneACCESS table as TCRdb keeps it, with only in-frame sequences that have V and J called. A part of the clones is gone; compared with another copy, unresolved V genes explain less than half, and the rest is unexplained. V, J and clone size are taken as reported in that table, and D and trimming were inferred from the DNA itself. The sample yields 150,000 to 180,000 clones; roughly three quarters were counted once. About 13% of the sample is held by the ten biggest clonotypes.

The cohort consisted of 600 to 700 healthy bone marrow donors. At the time of sampling, every cohort member was nominally healthy, though immune exposures that went unrecorded were likely present. The donor was CMV seropositive and belonged to the group of 250 to 300 seropositive cohort members. Every donor gave a peripheral blood sample, and the peripheral blood mononuclear cells from that sample were used for TCR beta sequencing. The Qiagen DNeasy Blood Extraction Kit was used to extract genomic DNA from the blood cell samples. This TCR came from a man in his thirties or forties in good health and CMV-seropositive. Sequencing was performed on PBMCs. Rearrangement joined TRBV9 to TRBJ2-3; the D gene identity is not certain. The CDR3 protein sequence reads: CASSPTEYF. The sequence in DNA is TGTGCCAGCAGCCCTACCGAGTATTTT.